This TCR beta chain was sequenced during a study of T cells in Graves' hyperthyroidism and ophthalmopathy. Findings and caveats of the study: The model made its ophthalmopathy prediction, and onset followed a median approximately 6.5 months later.

In germline, CDR1 is KGHDR, CDR2 SFDVKD. V shed 0 bases, J shed 1 base, and the junction held 4 bases outside the gene matches. The CDR3 is made up of 18 amino acids. RNA transcripts served as the template for amplifying TCR beta CDR3 regions. The TCR CDR3 was amplified in a first-round RT-PCR using the HTBI primer set. TCRdb reanalysed the multiplex PCR reads using MiXCR and keeps one entry per CDR3 protein. The data contain 530,000 or so distinct CDR3 sequences, 40% to 55% of them singletons. No ophthalmopathy progression within 18 months constituted stable Graves' hyperthyroidism. In regard to this clonotype: Its antigen is currently unknown.

Sequenced material: peripheral blood or thyroid tissue (not recorded which). The chain links TRBV24-1 to TRBJ2-3, with 12 positions matching TRBD2. The sequence was obtained from a woman under 30 with Graves' hyperthyroidism. CDR3 residues: CATSDLSSGRARTDTQYF. CDR3 DNA: TGTGCCACCAGTGATTTGTCTAGCGGGAGGGCCCGCACAGATACGCAGTATTTT.